This TCR beta chain came from a study of quantifying T cell responses using KT2 cells. Study-level information: RNA was reverse transcribed with TCR alpha and beta constant-region primers.

Each cDNA got a UMI-containing oligo ligated at its 3' end. The first PCR ran 4 to 5 cycles with an equimolar RC1.1 and RC1.2 beta primer mix. TCRdb re-derived calls from the UMI-ligation and nested PCR reads in MiXCR, one entry per CDR3 protein. Found here are fewer than 40,000 distinct CDR3 sequences, 7.3% of them singletons; the top ten hold roughly 14%. Trimming stripped 0 bases from V and 4 bases from J, with 9 bases between. There are 14 residues in the CDR3. Germline V gives CDR1 SNHLY, CDR2 FYNNEI. V gene TRBV2 combines with J gene TRBJ1-2; unclear D gene. The material sequenced was PBMCs spiked with cells of the T cell clone KT2. The sequence came from a human donor. This chain's CDR3 is CASSEAWNRYGYTF. Written as DNA, the CDR3 is TGTGCCAGCAGTGAAGCATGGAACCGCTATGGCTACACCTTC.